These 8 T cell receptor beta chains originate from one sample sequenced in a study of cytomegalovirus exposure and HLA in healthy donors (dated by TCRdb to about 2017). Receptors were amplified or captured by the immunoSEQ multiplex PCR assay. A mixture of 60 forward primers for TCR Vbeta segments and 13 reverse primers for TCR Jbeta segments was used in the multiplex PCR. TCRdb limited this immuneACCESS table to in-frame rearrangements with V and J called. A share of clones is missing; checked studies link under half to unresolved V genes, and the rest is unexplained. The sample profile shows 70,000 to 85,000 clones; roughly 70% of them were found once. The ten largest clones capture under 10% of the sample. Specimen: PBMCs. Receptor source: a man aged 35 to 55 in good health and CMV-seropositive.

The V and J genes are TRBV10-3 and TRBJ2-7, with 10 bases that match TRBD2. V was clipped by 10 bases and J by 3 bases; unmatched bases: 9. The CDR3 has 14 residues. CDR1 and CDR2 (germline): ENHRY, SYGVKD. The CDR3 protein is CATSTSGNHYEQYF. The DNA for the CDR3 is TGTGCCACGTCAACTAGCGGGAATCACTACGAGCAGTACTTC.

The chain couples TRBV6-4 to TRBJ2-7; no reliable D call. V lost 0 bases to trimming and J lost 0 bases, with 15 bases between them. Germline V CDR1 and CDR2: MRHNA, SNTAGT. The CDR3 runs 17 residues. CDR3 DNA: TGTGCCAGCAGTGACTCCCATGCGGCCTTAGCCTCCTACGAGCAGTACTTC. Its protein product is CASSDSHAALASYEQYF.

The chain links TRBV27 to TRBJ2-7, with a possible D match to TRBD2 (7 bases). V gave up 1 base and J gave up 5 bases, with 12 bases separating them. The CDR3 spans 14 residues. Germline loops: CDR1 MNHEY, CDR2 SMNVEV (reference sequence). The CDR3 region is CASSLLGGGDEQYF. DNA for the CDR3: TGTGCCAGCAGTTTATTAGGGGGAGGGGACGAGCAGTACTTC.

This clone has ten or more counts. The V call is TRBV6-6, the J call TRBJ2-2; D may be TRBD2 (6 bases). Trimming stripped 5 bases from V and 0 bases from J, with 13 bases between. The CDR3 has 16 amino acids. Germline assignment: CDR1 MNHNY and CDR2 SVGAGI (reference sequence). The CDR3 spells CASSLNRLANTGELFF. The DNA of the CDR3 is TGTGCCAGCAGTCTCAATCGACTAGCGAACACCGGGGAGCTGTTTTTT.

V and J are TRBV11-2 and TRBJ1-2; TRBD1 is a possible D gene (6 bases). The V gene's germline CDR1 is SGHAT and CDR2 FQNNGV. Deletions cut 4 bases from V and 8 bases from J, with 14 bases between. The CDR3 extends over 13 amino acids. The CDR3 nucleotides are TGTGCCAGCAGCTCAGACCTAGGGGGAGGCTACACCTTC. It encodes CASSSDLGGGYTF.

This chain connects TRBV19 to TRBJ1-5, with TRBD1 identical over 8 bases. V lost 9 bases, J lost 8 bases, and 9 bases stayed unmatched. Germline V gene data show CDR1 as LNHDA and CDR2 as SQIVND (reference sequence). The CDR3 sequence is 13 residues long. CDR3 in amino acids: CASKRTGSEPQHF. CDR3 sequence (DNA): TGTGCCAGCAAGAGGACAGGGTCTGAGCCCCAGCATTTT. The full variable domain, completed using reference TRBV19 and TRBJ1-5, is DGGITQSPKYLFRKEGQNVTLSCEQNLNHDAMYWYRQDPGQGLRLIYYSQIVNDFQKGDIAEGYSVSREKKESFPLTVTSAQKNPTAFYLCASKRTGSEPQHFGDGTRLSIL.

The chain has TRBV5-1 and TRBJ2-5; 7 bases line up with TRBD1. The CDR3 contains 15 residues. Germline V gene sequence: CDR1 SGHRS, CDR2 YFSETQ. Germline trimming cut 7 bases from V and 4 bases from J; bases unmatched to any gene: 13. The CDR3 bases are TGCGCCAGCCGCCCACAGGGGCTTCTGTTAGAGACCCAGTACTTC. This encodes CASRPQGLLLETQYF.

The chain combines TRBV29-1 with TRBJ1-2; unclear D gene. Germline V gene lookup returns CDR1 SQVTM and CDR2 ANQGSEA. The CDR3 is made up of 15 amino acids. The V and J ends lost 1 base and 2 bases respectively, with 14 bases between them. The CDR3 nucleotides read TGCAGCGTTGAAGCCGGGGAGGGTGAGAACTATGGCTACACCTTC. It encodes CSVEAGEGENYGYTF.